This passage covers 13 T cell receptor beta chains from one sample sequenced in a study of cytomegalovirus exposure and HLA in healthy donors. It was with 60 Vbeta and 13 Jbeta primers that the PCR ran. Assay used: immunoSEQ multiplex PCR; TCRdb lists only in-frame clones, some missing. Among approximately 180,000 clones listed, roughly 80% were seen once. Sequencing was carried out using PBMCs. The source is a woman aged 18-29 years in good health and CMV-seropositive.

This chain connects TRBV4-3 to TRBJ1-1, with TRBD1 matching 8 bases. The CDR3 length is 15 residues. The V and J ends lost 2 bases and 4 bases, in that order; junction bases with no gene match: 6. Germline-derived CDR1 and CDR2 are LGHNA and YSLEER. CDR3 DNA: TGCGCCAGCAGCCAATCGGACAGGGAGGGCACTGAAGCTTTCTTT. This sequence encodes CASSQSDREGTEAFF.

To note about this clone: One end of the junction is discordant with germline, which a read error may explain. The chain has TRBV5-1 and TRBJ2-3, with 16 bases identical to TRBD2. CDR3 length: 15 residues. Germline loops: CDR1 SGHRS, CDR2 YFSETQ. CDR3 sequence reads: CASSGTSGGAAKPDF. CDR3 DNA sequence: TGCGCCAGCAGCGGGACTAGCGGGGGGGCCGCAAAACCCGATTTT.

This chain links TRBV7-6 with TRBJ1-1, with D tentatively TRBD1 (6 bases). V lost 2 bases to trimming and J lost 1 base, with 8 bases between them. The CDR3 consists of 14 residues. Germline V gives CDR1 SGHVS, CDR2 FNYEAQ. This chain's CDR3 is CASSLRGRNTEAFF. In nucleotides, the CDR3 is TGTGCCAGCAGCTTAAGGGGGAGGAACACTGAAGCTTTCTTT.

This chain uses TRBV9 with TRBJ2-3; 10 positions match TRBD2. Trimming took 0 bases from V and 2 from J; bases not matched to a gene: 6. The CDR3 contains 17 residues. In germline, CDR1 is SGDLS, CDR2 YYNGEE. The CDR3: CASSVESGGGYTDTQYF. The CDR3 nucleotides read TGTGCCAGCAGCGTAGAAAGCGGGGGGGGATACACAGATACGCAGTATTTT.

The V and J genes are TRBV29-1 and TRBJ2-2; perhaps TRBD2 as D (6 bases). Germline V gene sequence: CDR1 SQVTM, CDR2 ANQGSEA. With 4 bases removed from V and 7 bases from J, the gap between germline ends came to 16 bases. CDR3 length equals 14 residues. CDR3 in DNA: TGCAGCGTTGTTCCGGGGACTGGGGGCGGGGAGCTGTTTTTT. Translated: CSVVPGTGGGELFF.

CDR3 sequence: CASSFPYQETQYF. The DNA of the CDR3 is TGTGCCAGCAGCTTCCCGTACCAAGAGACCCAGTACTTC. V and J are TRBV11-2 and TRBJ2-5; D gene uncertain. Trimming removed 3 bases from V and 0 bases from J, with 5 bases in between. Germline CDR1 reads SGHAT; CDR2 reads FQNNGV. The CDR3 length is 13 residues. The full variable domain, its missing parts supplied by reference TRBV11-2 and TRBJ2-5, is EAGVAQSPRYKIIEKRQSVAFWCNPISGHATLYWYQQILGQGPKLLIQFQNNGVVDDSQLPKDRFSAERLKGVDSTLKIQPAKLEDSAVYLCASSFPYQETQYFGPGTRLLVL.

This clone has only one observation. The chain joins TRBV28 to TRBJ2-7, with 7 bases fitting TRBD1. The trim removed 2 bases at V and 3 bases at J, leaving 10 bases unmatched. Germline V gene sequence: CDR1 MDHEN, CDR2 SYDVKM. The CDR3 loop spans 16 amino acids. The CDR3 here is CASSLPPPTGIYEQYF. The CDR3 DNA reads as TGTGCCAGCAGTTTACCCCCCCCGACAGGGATCTACGAGCAGTACTTC.

The chain carries TRBV7-9 and TRBJ2-3; D call uncertain. The CDR3 contains 10 residues. V lost 8 bases and J lost 7, with 7 bases in between. Germline V gene lookup returns CDR1 SEHNR and CDR2 FQNEAQ (reference sequence). The CDR3 bases are TGTGCCAGCGCGGCCAATACGCAGTATTTT. Translating gives CASAANTQYF.

This rearrangement joins TRBV19 to TRBJ1-5; TRBD1 agrees at 7 bases. Germline CDR1 LNHDA, CDR2 SQIVND (reference sequence). The CDR3 covers 16 residues. V lost 7 bases and J lost 6; bases outside the gene matches: 15. Here the CDR3 DNA reads TGTGCCAGTAATAAAATCACGACAGGGAAGGGTCAGCCCCAGCATTTT. Translation: CASNKITTGKGQPQHF.

The chain recombines TRBV30 with TRBJ1-5; D is undetermined. The germline V gene encodes CDR1 GTSNPN and CDR2 SVGIG (reference sequence). This CDR3 is 14 amino acids long. The CDR3 is CASDGGFGNQPQHF. CDR3 sequence (DNA): TGTGCTTCCGACGGCGGTTTTGGGAATCAGCCCCAGCATTTT.

The V call is TRBV6-5, the J call TRBJ1-2; TRBD1 might be the D (6 bases). This CDR3 is 15 amino acids long. Trimming cost V 2 bases and J 4 bases, with 14 bases left between them. The germline V gene has CDR1 MNHEY and CDR2 SVGAGI. The CDR3 DNA reads TGTGCCAGCAGTTACGCGGCTCGCAGGGGCTATGGCTACACCTTC. It translates to CASSYAARRGYGYTF.

The gene calls are TRBV7-2 and TRBJ1-2; D might be TRBD1 (5 bases). V was clipped by 5 bases and J by 0 bases, with 19 bases between them. Looked up from germline, CDR1 is SGHTA and CDR2 is FQGNSA. CDR3 length: 17 residues. The CDR3 protein is CASSPQGVEPTNYGYTF. CDR3 nucleotide sequence: TGTGCCAGCAGCCCCCAAGGGGTGGAACCTACTAACTATGGCTACACCTTC.

This chain joins TRBV5-1 and TRBJ1-1; D not certain. Trimming pared 4 bases from V and 1 base from J, leaving 11 bases between. Germline lookup yields CDR1 SGHRS and CDR2 YFSETQ. This CDR3 comprises 14 residues. The CDR3 bases are TGCGCCAGCAGCCCCCGGGGTCAGAACACTGAAGCTTTCTTT. Its protein product is CASSPRGQNTEAFF.